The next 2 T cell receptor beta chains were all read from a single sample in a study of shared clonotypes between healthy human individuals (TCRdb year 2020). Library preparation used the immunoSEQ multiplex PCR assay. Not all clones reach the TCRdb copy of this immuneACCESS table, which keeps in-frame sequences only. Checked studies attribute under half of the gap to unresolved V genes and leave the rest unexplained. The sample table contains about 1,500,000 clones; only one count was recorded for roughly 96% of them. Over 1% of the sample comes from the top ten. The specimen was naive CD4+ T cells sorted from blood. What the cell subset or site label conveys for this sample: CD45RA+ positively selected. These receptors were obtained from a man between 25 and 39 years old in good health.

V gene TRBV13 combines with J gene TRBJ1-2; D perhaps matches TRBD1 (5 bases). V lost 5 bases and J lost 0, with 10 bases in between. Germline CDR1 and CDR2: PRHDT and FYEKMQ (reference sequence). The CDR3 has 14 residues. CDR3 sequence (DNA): TGTGCCAGCAGCCCCGGGACCACTAACTATGGCTACACCTTC. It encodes CASSPGTTNYGYTF.

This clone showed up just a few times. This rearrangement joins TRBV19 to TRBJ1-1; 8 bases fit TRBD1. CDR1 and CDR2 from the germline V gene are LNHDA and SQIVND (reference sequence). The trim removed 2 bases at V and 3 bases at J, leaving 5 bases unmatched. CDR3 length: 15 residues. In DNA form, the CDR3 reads TGTGCCAGTAGTATACAGGGGGCACGGGACACTGAAGCTTTCTTT. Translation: CASSIQGARDTEAFF.